This TCR beta chain derives from a study of cytomegalovirus exposure and HLA in healthy donors. On the study more broadly: HLA-typed donors contributed around 88 million unique TCRs, which were held in an early data release. General study results and limits: Reported performance of the classifier showed diagnosis of cytomegalovirus status with high specificity and sensitivity. In a later analysis, across HLA loci, associated TCR counts were highest for DRB1, lowest for HLA-C. The HLA-A and HLA-B alleles of most subjects were reportedly predicted accurately from TCR beta sequences.

Turning to this clone: Its target is unknown.

60 Vbeta and 13 Jbeta primers were used in PCR. TCRdb's copy holds only in-frame clones and misses some; the assay was immunoSEQ multiplex PCR. The sample lists around 130,000 clones, 75% occurring once. Sequenced sample: PBMCs. The TCR sequence derives from a woman aged 40 to 50 in good health and CMV-seropositive.

This CDR3 is CASSPQLAGIGDTQYF. The CDR3, as DNA: TGTGCCAGCAGCCCCCAACTAGCGGGAATAGGAGATACGCAGTATTTT. This chain uses TRBV5-4 with TRBJ2-3, with TRBD2 identical over 10 bases. With V trimmed by 4 bases and J by 5 bases, 10 bases remained unmatched. The CDR3 is made up of 16 amino acids. Germline-derived CDR1 and CDR2 are SGHNT and YYREEE (reference sequence).